Listed below are T cell receptor beta chains from one sample, sequenced in a study of blood T cell repertoires in COVID-19. Produced via immunoSEQ multiplex PCR; TCRdb's table is partial and in-frame only. The profile shows over 250,000 clones, around 88% of them singletons. Source material: peripheral blood. The receptors here all came from a woman aged 70 to 79 with COVID-19, enrolled during active disease. CDR3s include the opening cysteine and the closing phenylalanine or tryptophan. A D gene is named only where the DNA matches it firmly. Clone size appears in some rows only: once, few, many, or a class for an expanded clone.

d_call j_call clone_size v_call cdr3_nt cdr3_aa
NA TRBJ2-3 NA TRBV5-1 TGCGCCAGCAGCTTGGGGGACACGTTAAAAGTAGGTACGCAGTATTTT CASSLGDTLKVGTQYF
NA TRBJ2-7 many TRBV29-1 TGCAGCGTCCTGGAGGACCGGGGCTACGAGCAGTACTTC CSVLEDRGYEQYF
NA TRBJ2-7 NA TRBV15 TGTGCCACCAGCAGAGATTACCAGGGCCCCTACGAGCAGTACTTC CATSRDYQGPYEQYF
NA TRBJ1-5 NA TRBV6-5 TGTGCCAGCAGTTACTCTTCGAGGGGCAATCAGCCCCAGCATTTT CASSYSSRGNQPQHF
NA TRBJ1-4 NA TRBV28 TGTGCCAGCAGGAGGGAGGAAAAACTGTTTTTT CASRREEKLFF
NA TRBJ2-2 NA TRBV6-5 TGTGCCAGCACCATCTCTCGCAGGGTGGTCGGGGAGCTGTTTTTT CASTISRRVVGELFF
NA TRBJ2-2 NA TRBV24-1 TGTGCCACCAGTGCCCGGGACATACGTTCCGGGGAGCTGTTTTTT CATSARDIRSGELFF
NA TRBJ2-5 NA TRBV12-3/TRBV12-4 TGTGCCAGCAGTCCAACAGGGGAGACCCAGTACTTC CASSPTGETQYF
NA TRBJ2-7 NA TRBV11-2 TGTGCCAGCAGCTTAGAGGGGGCGCAAGGCTACGAGCAGTACTTC CASSLEGAQGYEQYF
TRBD1 TRBJ1-6 NA TRBV30 TGTGCCTGGAGTAGGGACAGTAATTCACCCCTCCACTTT CAWSRDSNSPLHF
NA TRBJ2-6 NA TRBV23-1 TGCGCCAGCAGTCAGGGGGCAGGGGCTGGGGCCAACGTCCTGACTTTC CASSQGAGAGANVLTF
NA TRBJ2-1 NA TRBV24-1 TGTGCCACCAGTGACGATCACAGGGAACATTCCTACAATGAGCAGTTCTTC CATSDDHREHSYNEQFF
NA TRBJ2-5 once TRBV12-3/TRBV12-4 TGTGCCAGCAGTTTCCGGAGGGAGACCCAGTACTTC CASSFRRETQYF
NA TRBJ2-1 once TRBV7-8 TGTGCCGGCGGCAGACTAGCCTACAATGAGCAGTTCTTC CAGGRLAYNEQFF
NA TRBJ1-1 NA TRBV30 TGTGCCTGGATAAGCGTGAAGGCTTTCTTT CAWISVKAFF
TRBD1 TRBJ2-3 NA TRBV27 TGTGCCAGCAGTTTATTAGGGACAGGGGACACAGATACGCAGTATTTT CASSLLGTGDTDTQYF
TRBD1 TRBJ1-2 NA TRBV12-3/TRBV12-4 TGTGCCAGCAGTTTTGGGGACAGGCGCGGCTACACCTTC CASSFGDRRGYTF
TRBD2 TRBJ2-7 NA TRBV6-1 TGTGCCAGCAGTGAAGAAGCGGGACGATTCTACGAGCAGTACTTC CASSEEAGRFYEQYF
TRBD2 TRBJ2-2 NA TRBV18 TGTGCCAGCCGGACTAGCAGGGACACCGGGGAGCTGTTTTTT CASRTSRDTGELFF
NA TRBJ2-3 NA TRBV7-2 TGTGCCAGCAGCTGGACCGGGGGGCCCCACAGCCGCACAGATACGCAGTATTTT CASSWTGGPHSRTDTQYF
NA TRBJ1-2 NA TRBV9 TGTGCCAGCAGCGTAGATAACAGCCTCTATGGCTACACCTTC CASSVDNSLYGYTF
TRBD1 TRBJ2-1 NA TRBV24-1 TGTGCCACGGGACAGGCAGACCCATCCTACAATGAGCAGTTCTTC CATGQADPSYNEQFF
TRBD1 TRBJ2-5 few TRBV13 TGTGCCAGCAGCCGCAGGGGGATGTCAGAGACCCAGTACTTC CASSRRGMSETQYF